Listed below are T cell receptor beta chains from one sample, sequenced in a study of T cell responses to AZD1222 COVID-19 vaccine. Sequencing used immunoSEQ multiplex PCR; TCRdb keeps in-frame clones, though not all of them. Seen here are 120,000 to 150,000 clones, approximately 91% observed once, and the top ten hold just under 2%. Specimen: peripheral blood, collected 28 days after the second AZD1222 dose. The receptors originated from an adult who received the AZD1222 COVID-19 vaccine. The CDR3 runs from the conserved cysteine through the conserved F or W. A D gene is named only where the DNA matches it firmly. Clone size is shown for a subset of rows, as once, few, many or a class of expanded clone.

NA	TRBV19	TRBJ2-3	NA	CASTRGDTQYF	TGTGCCAGTACCCGCGGAGATACGCAGTATTTT
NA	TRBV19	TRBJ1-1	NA	CASSMGADTEAFF	TGTGCCAGTAGTATGGGGGCCGACACTGAAGCTTTCTTT
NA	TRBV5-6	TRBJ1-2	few	CASSLPGSSYGYTF	TGTGCCAGCAGTTTACCAGGGAGTTCCTATGGCTACACCTTC
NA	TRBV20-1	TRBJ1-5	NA	CSASRQNQPQHF	TGCAGTGCTAGTAGGCAGAATCAGCCCCAGCATTTT
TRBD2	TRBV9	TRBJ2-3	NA	CASSLGLAGALDTQYF	TGTGCCAGCAGCTTAGGACTAGCGGGCGCTTTGGATACGCAGTATTTT
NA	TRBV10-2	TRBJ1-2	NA	CASSEDHLNYGYTF	TGCGCCAGCAGTGAGGACCACCTCAACTATGGCTACACCTTC
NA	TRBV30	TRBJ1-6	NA	CAWIRGRGNSPLHF	TGTGCCTGGATTCGGGGTAGGGGAAATTCACCCCTCCACTTT
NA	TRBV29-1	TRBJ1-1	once	CSVEEGYGTEAFF	TGCAGCGTTGAAGAAGGGTACGGCACTGAAGCTTTCTTT
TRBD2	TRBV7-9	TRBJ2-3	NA	CASSLGKGLAGQDTDTQYF	TGTGCCAGCAGCTTAGGGAAGGGACTAGCGGGGCAAGACACAGATACGCAGTATTTT
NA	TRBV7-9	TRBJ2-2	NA	CASTPYTGELFF	TGTGCCAGCACCCCCTACACCGGGGAGCTGTTTTTT
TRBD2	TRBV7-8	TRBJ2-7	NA	CASSLGTSGSYEQYF	TGTGCCAGCAGCTTAGGGACTAGCGGGAGCTACGAGCAGTACTTC
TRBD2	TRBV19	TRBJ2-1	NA	CASTSRLAGGPGYEQFF	TGTGCCAGTACCTCCCGGCTAGCGGGAGGGCCGGGTTATGAGCAGTTCTTC
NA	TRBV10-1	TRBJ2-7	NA	CASSGYGAGEQYF	TGCGCCAGCAGTGGCTACGGGGCGGGGGAGCAGTACTTC
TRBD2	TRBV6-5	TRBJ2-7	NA	CASSYPGGLSSYEQYF	TGTGCCAGCAGTTACCCGGGGGGGCTTAGCTCCTACGAGCAGTACTTC
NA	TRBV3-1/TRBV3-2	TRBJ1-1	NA	CASSQGPRAEAFF	TGTGCCAGCAGCCAAGGTCCGAGGGCTGAAGCTTTCTTT
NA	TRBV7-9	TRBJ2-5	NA	CASTKGSAGERGAETQYF	TGTGCCAGCACCAAGGGTAGCGCCGGCGAGAGGGGAGCGGAGACCCAGTACTTC
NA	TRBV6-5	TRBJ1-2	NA	CASRFLTGTYGYTF	TGTGCCAGCAGGTTTCTAACGGGGACGTATGGCTACACCTTC
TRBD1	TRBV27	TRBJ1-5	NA	CASSWGDRNQPQHF	TGTGCCAGCAGCTGGGGGGACAGAAATCAGCCCCAGCATTTT
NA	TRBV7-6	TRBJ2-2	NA	CASSLTENTGELFF	TGTGCCAGCAGCTTAACCGAGAACACCGGGGAGCTGTTTTTT
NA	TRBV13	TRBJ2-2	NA	CASSSHPLANTGELFF	TGTGCCAGCAGCAGTCACCCACTGGCGAACACCGGGGAGCTGTTTTTT